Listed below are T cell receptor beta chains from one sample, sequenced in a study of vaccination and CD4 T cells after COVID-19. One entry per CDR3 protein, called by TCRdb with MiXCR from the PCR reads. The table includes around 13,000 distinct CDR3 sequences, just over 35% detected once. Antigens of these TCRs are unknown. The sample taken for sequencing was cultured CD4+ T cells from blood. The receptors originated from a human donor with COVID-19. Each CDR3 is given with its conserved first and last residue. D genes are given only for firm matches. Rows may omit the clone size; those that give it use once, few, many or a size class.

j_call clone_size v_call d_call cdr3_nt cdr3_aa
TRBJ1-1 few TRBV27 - TGTGCCAGCAGCCTACAGGGAATTGGGAACACTGAAGCTTTCTTT CASSLQGIGNTEAFF
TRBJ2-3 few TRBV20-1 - TGCAGTGCCGTCCCGGGGGTTCTGTCAGATACGCAGTATTTT CSAVPGVLSDTQYF
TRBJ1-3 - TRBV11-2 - TGTGCCAGCAGCTTAGATCGAGCCAGGGAGCGCTCTGGAAACACCATATATTTT CASSLDRARERSGNTIYF
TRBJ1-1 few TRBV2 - TGTGCCAGCGCGGGGGACACTGAAGCTTTCTTT CASAGDTEAFF
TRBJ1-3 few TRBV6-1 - TGTGCCAGCAGTGGGACAGCTGGAAACACCATATATTTT CASSGTAGNTIYF
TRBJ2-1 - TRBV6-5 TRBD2 TGTGCCAGCAGTTACCGACTAGCGGCCAGCTACAATGAGCAGTTCTTC CASSYRLAASYNEQFF
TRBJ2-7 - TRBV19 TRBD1 TGTGCCAGTAGTATCCGGGACAGGGAGTCCTACGAGCAGTACTTC CASSIRDRESYEQYF
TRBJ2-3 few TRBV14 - TGTGCCAGCAGCCAACAGCTAGCTAGCACAGATACGCAGTATTTT CASSQQLASTDTQYF
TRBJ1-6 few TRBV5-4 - TGTGCCAGCAGCTTGGAGGGACGGAATAATTCACCCCTCCACTTT CASSLEGRNNSPLHF
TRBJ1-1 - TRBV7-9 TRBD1 TGTGCCAGCAGCTTAGAGGCAGGGGGCGTAACTTTCTTT CASSLEAGGVTFF
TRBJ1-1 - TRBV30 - TGTGCCGTGGCGGACCTCGGGAACACTGAAGCTTTCTTT CAVADLGNTEAFF
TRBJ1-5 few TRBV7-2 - TGTGCCAGCAGCTTTGACAGGTTGGGTCAGCCCCAGCATTTT CASSFDRLGQPQHF
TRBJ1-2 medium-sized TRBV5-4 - TGTGCCAGCAGCTTGGAGGGGTACCCTAACTATGGCTACACCTTC CASSLEGYPNYGYTF
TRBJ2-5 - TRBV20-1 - TGCAGTGCTAGAGTCAGGCTCGCCCAAGAGACCCAGTACTTC CSARVRLAQETQYF
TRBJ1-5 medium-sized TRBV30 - TGTGCCTGGAGTGTACAGGGTCAGCCCCAGCATTTT CAWSVQGQPQHF
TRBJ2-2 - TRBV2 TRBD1 TGTGCCAGCCAAAACCAGGGGGCGATCGGGGAGCTGTTTTTT CASQNQGAIGELFF
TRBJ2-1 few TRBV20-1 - TGCAGCTCCCCCCTTCTAGCGAGGTCCTACAATGAGCAGTTCTTC CSSPLLARSYNEQFF
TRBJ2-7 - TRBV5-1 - TGCGCCAGCAGCTCACAGAACTACGAGCAGTACTTC CASSSQNYEQYF
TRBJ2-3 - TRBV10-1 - TGCGCCAGCAGTGAGGAAGGGGATGGCACAGATACGCAGTATTTT CASSEEGDGTDTQYF
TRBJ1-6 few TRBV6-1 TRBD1 TGTGCCAGCAGGGCGGGACAGACATATAATTCACCCCTCCACTTT CASRAGQTYNSPLHF
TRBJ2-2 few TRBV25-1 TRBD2 TGTGCCAGCAAGAGGGCGGGGGAAACCGGGGAGCTGTTTTTT CASKRAGETGELFF
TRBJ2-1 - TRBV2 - TGTGCCAGAGGGGGGCGGGGGAAGATTAATGAGCAGTTCTTC CARGGRGKINEQFF
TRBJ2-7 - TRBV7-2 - TGTGCCAGCAGCTTTCTGGCGGGCGGTATCTACGAGCAGTACTTC CASSFLAGGIYEQYF
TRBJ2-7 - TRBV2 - TGTGCCAGCAGTGAAAGTGACAACTACGAGCAGTACTTC CASSESDNYEQYF
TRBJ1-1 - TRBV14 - TGTGCCAGCAGCCCCGCCGGGTCGGAGGAAGCTTTCTTT CASSPAGSEEAFF